Presented here are 19 T cell receptor beta chains from one specimen sequenced in a study of a mutant IDH1 vaccine in newly diagnosed glioma. This table comes from immunoSEQ multiplex PCR, and its TCRdb copy is limited to in-frame clones, with some not included. The table lists approximately 61,000 clones, about 88% of them singletons, with about 7.7% in the top ten. Time point described: week 5, during vaccination. Each vaccine dose was 300 ug of mutant IDH1 20-mer peptide, with topical imiquimod. Antigen specificity for these receptors is unknown. The input for sequencing was PBMCs, taken from a glioma patient whose treatment included an IDH1 peptide vaccine. All receptors derive from a woman aged 45-65 years with glioma.

The chain employs TRBV11-3 and TRBJ2-7; the D gene is possibly TRBD2 (5 bases). Trimming took 6 bases from V and 1 from J, leaving 13 bases between them. The CDR3 is 14 residues long. CDR1 and CDR2 (germline): SGHNT, YENEEA. For the CDR3, the DNA is TGTGCCAGCAGTGCAACTAGGAGTTCCTACGAGCAGTACTTC. Its translation is CASSATRSSYEQYF. The entire variable domain, with the rest obtained from reference TRBV11-3 and TRBJ2-7, is as follows: EAGVVQSPRYKIIEKKQPVAFWCNPISGHNTLYWYLQNLGQGPELLIRYENEEAVDDSQLPKDRFSAERLKGVDSTLKIQPAELGDSAVYLCASSATRSSYEQYFGPGTRLTVT.

The gene calls are TRBV14 and TRBJ2-2; the D call may be TRBD1 or TRBD2 (6 bases each). This CDR3 has 17 residues. Germline V gene lookup returns CDR1 SGHDN and CDR2 FVKESK. V was pared by 5 bases and J by 1 base, with 17 bases between. The CDR3 region has the DNA TGTGCCAGCAGCATTTATAGCGGCAGGGGGAACACCGGGGAGCTGTTTTTT. Translating gives CASSIYSGRGNTGELFF.

V gene TRBV4-1 combines with J gene TRBJ2-5; possibly TRBD1 for D (6 bases). V lost 0 bases and J lost 4, with 12 bases in between. The CDR3 runs to 15 residues. CDR1 and CDR2 from the germline V gene are MGHRA and YSYEKL. CDR3 loop: CASSQDRQGLETQYF. CDR3 nucleotides: TGCGCCAGCAGCCAAGACCGGCAGGGGCTAGAGACCCAGTACTTC.

The rearrangement uses TRBV7-2 and TRBJ1-3; 12 bases are a match to TRBD1. V trimming: 3 bases; J trimming: 6 bases; junction bases outside the gene matches: 3. Germline values: CDR1 SGHTA, CDR2 FQGNSA. The CDR3 extends over 15 amino acids. CDR3 coding DNA: TGTGCCAGCAGCTTGGTGGGACAGGGGGCAAACACCATATATTTT. Its protein product is CASSLVGQGANTIYF.

This clone has more than one count but fewer than ten. The gene calls are TRBV5-6 and TRBJ2-3, with D perhaps matching TRBD2 (5 bases). The V end lost 4 bases, the J end lost 8 bases, and 23 bases lay between the germline ends. The CDR3 sequence is 16 residues long. In germline, CDR1 is SGHDT, CDR2 YYEEEE. The CDR3 spells CASSRRARRSGGTQYF. DNA of the CDR3: TGTGCCAGCAGCCGCCGGGCCCGCCGGAGTGGAGGTACGCAGTATTTT.

The rearrangement links TRBV28 to TRBJ1-2; D is perhaps TRBD1 (6 bases). V dropped 5 bases and J dropped 0 bases, with 10 bases sitting between them. The V gene's germline CDR1 is MDHEN and CDR2 SYDVKM. This CDR3 region has 14 residues. DNA for the CDR3: TGTGCCAGCAGTGGGGGGGCTACTAACTATGGCTACACCTTC. This translates into CASSGGATNYGYTF.

The V gene is TRBV4-3, the J gene TRBJ2-3; D is perhaps TRBD2 (7 bases). CDR3 length equals 18 residues. The V end lost 0 bases, the J end lost 0 bases, and 16 bases lay between the germline ends. Germline values: CDR1 LGHNA, CDR2 YSLEER. The CDR3 nucleotides read TGCGCCAGCAGCCAAGATTGGGGGGGCCCTCTAAGCACAGATACGCAGTATTTT. Translation: CASSQDWGGPLSTDTQYF.

CDR3 sequence: CASSLGQGGTDTQYF. CDR3 sequence (DNA): TGTGCCAGCAGCTTAGGACAAGGGGGAACAGATACGCAGTATTTT. The gene calls are TRBV7-6 and TRBJ2-3; maybe TRBD1 (6 bases). This CDR3 has 15 residues. Germline CDR1 is SGHVS and CDR2 is FNYEAQ. Trimming took 1 base from V and 3 from J, leaving 11 bases between them.

This chain joins TRBV28 and TRBJ2-7; 8 bases are a match to TRBD1. Germline loops: CDR1 MDHEN, CDR2 SYDVKM. CDR3 length: 13 amino acids. After removal of 7 bases from V and 5 bases from J, the junction contained 7 bases not matched to a gene. The CDR3, as DNA: TGTGCCAGCATGGGACAGGTTATCAACGAGCAGTACTTC. The encoded protein is CASMGQVINEQYF.

This clone has only one observation. V and J are TRBV10-2 and TRBJ1-2; the D is unclear. Germline CDR1 WSHSY, CDR2 SAAADI. Trimming left V 3 bases short and J 9 bases short, with 8 bases between. The CDR3 is made up of 11 amino acids. CDR3 in amino acids: CASSDLRSYTF. The CDR3 nucleotides read TGCGCCAGCAGTGACCTCCGGAGCTACACCTTC.

The chain uses TRBV6-1 and TRBJ1-2, with 12 bases aligning to TRBD1. The germline CDR1 and CDR2 sequences are MNHNS and SASEGT. J was trimmed by 4 bases and V by 4 bases; bases with no gene match: 7. The CDR3 contains 16 residues. CDR3 nucleotides: TGTGCCAGCAGTGCCGGGACAGGGGGCGCGGGCTATGGCTACACCTTC. Translating gives CASSAGTGGAGYGYTF.

The gene calls are TRBV18 and TRBJ1-5, with a possible D match to TRBD1 (6 bases). Germline lookup yields CDR1 KGHSH and CDR2 LQKENI. The V end was cut by 0 bases, the J end by 5 bases, with 14 bases between. The CDR3 runs to 16 residues. The CDR3 protein is CASSPPGAGVYQPQHF. The CDR3 nucleotides are TGTGCCAGCTCACCACCGGGGGCAGGGGTCTATCAGCCCCAGCATTTT.

The chain combines TRBV7-9 with TRBJ2-3; D may match TRBD1 or TRBD2 (5 bases each). Trimming removed 5 bases at V and 0 bases at J, with 18 bases between. There are 17 residues in the CDR3. Germline lookup yields CDR1 SEHNR and CDR2 FQNEAQ (reference sequence). The chain's CDR3 is CASSQDPWGTSTDTQYF. DNA of the CDR3: TGTGCCAGCAGCCAAGACCCCTGGGGGACCAGCACAGATACGCAGTATTTT.

The J gene is TRBJ1-2, the V gene TRBV4-3, with unresolved D. V was cut by 0 bases and J by 4 bases, with 15 bases left in between. The germline CDR1 and CDR2 sequences are LGHNA and YSLEER. The length of the CDR3 is 16 residues. The CDR3 DNA reads as TGCGCCAGCAGCCAAGATATAACCGGGTTATTCTATGGCTACACCTTC. Protein product: CASSQDITGLFYGYTF.

The rearrangement joins TRBV21-1 to TRBJ1-2; the DNA was not compared with TRBD1, the D call given in the table. TRBV21-1 is flagged as a pseudogene. The CDR3 contains 15 residues. CDR3 protein: CASSIDSGKLSGYTF. The CDR3 DNA reads TGTGCCAGCAGCATAGATTCAGGGAAGTTGAGCGGCTACACCTTC.

The chain has TRBV28 and TRBJ2-7; D is undetermined. The V end lost 2 bases, the J end lost 0 bases, and 8 bases lay between the germline ends. The V gene's germline CDR1 is MDHEN and CDR2 SYDVKM. The CDR3 length is 14 residues. The CDR3 here is CASSLRGNSYEQYF. The CDR3, as DNA: TGTGCCAGCAGTTTAAGAGGAAACTCCTACGAGCAGTACTTC.

The CDR3 region is CASSVAAGGPHEQYF. CDR3 in DNA: TGTGCCAGCAGCGTAGCAGCGGGGGGGCCCCACGAGCAGTACTTC. The V call is TRBV9, the J call TRBJ2-7; 10 bases map to TRBD2. Germline CDR1 SGDLS, CDR2 YYNGEE. There are 15 residues in the CDR3. The V gene end was trimmed by 0 bases and the J gene end by 5 bases; junction bases not matched to a gene: 5.

The chain joins TRBV7-9 to TRBJ2-7; 8 bases align to TRBD1. J lost 3 bases, V lost 5 bases, and 12 bases had no gene match. The germline V gene encodes CDR1 SEHNR and CDR2 FQNEAQ (reference sequence). The CDR3 contains 16 residues. The DNA of the CDR3 is TGTGCCAGCAGCCCCGCAAGAGGACAGGGCGTCTACGAGCAGTACTTC. This sequence encodes CASSPARGQGVYEQYF.

This sequence joins TRBV5-5 and TRBJ2-7; D gene unclear. This CDR3 has 12 residues. V was shortened by 6 bases and J by 2 bases, with 9 bases between the two germline ends. Germline CDR1 SGHKS, CDR2 YYEKEE (reference sequence). Here the CDR3 reads CASTEGPYEQYF. CDR3 in DNA: TGTGCCAGCACCGAAGGCCCCTACGAGCAGTACTTC.